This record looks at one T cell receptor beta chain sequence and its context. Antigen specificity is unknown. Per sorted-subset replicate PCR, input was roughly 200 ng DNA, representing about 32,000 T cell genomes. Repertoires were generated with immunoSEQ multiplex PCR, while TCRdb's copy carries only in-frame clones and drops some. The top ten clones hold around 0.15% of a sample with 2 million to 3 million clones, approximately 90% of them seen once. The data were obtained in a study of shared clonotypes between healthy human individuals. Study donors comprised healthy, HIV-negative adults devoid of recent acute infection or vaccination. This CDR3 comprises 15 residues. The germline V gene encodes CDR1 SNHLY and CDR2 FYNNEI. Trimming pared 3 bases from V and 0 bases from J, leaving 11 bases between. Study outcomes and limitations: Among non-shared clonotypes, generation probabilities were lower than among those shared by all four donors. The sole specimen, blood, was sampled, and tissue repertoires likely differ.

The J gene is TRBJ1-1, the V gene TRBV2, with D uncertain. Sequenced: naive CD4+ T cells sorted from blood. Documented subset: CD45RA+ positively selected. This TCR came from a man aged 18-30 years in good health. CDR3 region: CASSEKVPLNTEAFF. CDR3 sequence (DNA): TGTGCCAGCAGTGAGAAAGTACCTTTGAACACTGAAGCTTTCTTT.